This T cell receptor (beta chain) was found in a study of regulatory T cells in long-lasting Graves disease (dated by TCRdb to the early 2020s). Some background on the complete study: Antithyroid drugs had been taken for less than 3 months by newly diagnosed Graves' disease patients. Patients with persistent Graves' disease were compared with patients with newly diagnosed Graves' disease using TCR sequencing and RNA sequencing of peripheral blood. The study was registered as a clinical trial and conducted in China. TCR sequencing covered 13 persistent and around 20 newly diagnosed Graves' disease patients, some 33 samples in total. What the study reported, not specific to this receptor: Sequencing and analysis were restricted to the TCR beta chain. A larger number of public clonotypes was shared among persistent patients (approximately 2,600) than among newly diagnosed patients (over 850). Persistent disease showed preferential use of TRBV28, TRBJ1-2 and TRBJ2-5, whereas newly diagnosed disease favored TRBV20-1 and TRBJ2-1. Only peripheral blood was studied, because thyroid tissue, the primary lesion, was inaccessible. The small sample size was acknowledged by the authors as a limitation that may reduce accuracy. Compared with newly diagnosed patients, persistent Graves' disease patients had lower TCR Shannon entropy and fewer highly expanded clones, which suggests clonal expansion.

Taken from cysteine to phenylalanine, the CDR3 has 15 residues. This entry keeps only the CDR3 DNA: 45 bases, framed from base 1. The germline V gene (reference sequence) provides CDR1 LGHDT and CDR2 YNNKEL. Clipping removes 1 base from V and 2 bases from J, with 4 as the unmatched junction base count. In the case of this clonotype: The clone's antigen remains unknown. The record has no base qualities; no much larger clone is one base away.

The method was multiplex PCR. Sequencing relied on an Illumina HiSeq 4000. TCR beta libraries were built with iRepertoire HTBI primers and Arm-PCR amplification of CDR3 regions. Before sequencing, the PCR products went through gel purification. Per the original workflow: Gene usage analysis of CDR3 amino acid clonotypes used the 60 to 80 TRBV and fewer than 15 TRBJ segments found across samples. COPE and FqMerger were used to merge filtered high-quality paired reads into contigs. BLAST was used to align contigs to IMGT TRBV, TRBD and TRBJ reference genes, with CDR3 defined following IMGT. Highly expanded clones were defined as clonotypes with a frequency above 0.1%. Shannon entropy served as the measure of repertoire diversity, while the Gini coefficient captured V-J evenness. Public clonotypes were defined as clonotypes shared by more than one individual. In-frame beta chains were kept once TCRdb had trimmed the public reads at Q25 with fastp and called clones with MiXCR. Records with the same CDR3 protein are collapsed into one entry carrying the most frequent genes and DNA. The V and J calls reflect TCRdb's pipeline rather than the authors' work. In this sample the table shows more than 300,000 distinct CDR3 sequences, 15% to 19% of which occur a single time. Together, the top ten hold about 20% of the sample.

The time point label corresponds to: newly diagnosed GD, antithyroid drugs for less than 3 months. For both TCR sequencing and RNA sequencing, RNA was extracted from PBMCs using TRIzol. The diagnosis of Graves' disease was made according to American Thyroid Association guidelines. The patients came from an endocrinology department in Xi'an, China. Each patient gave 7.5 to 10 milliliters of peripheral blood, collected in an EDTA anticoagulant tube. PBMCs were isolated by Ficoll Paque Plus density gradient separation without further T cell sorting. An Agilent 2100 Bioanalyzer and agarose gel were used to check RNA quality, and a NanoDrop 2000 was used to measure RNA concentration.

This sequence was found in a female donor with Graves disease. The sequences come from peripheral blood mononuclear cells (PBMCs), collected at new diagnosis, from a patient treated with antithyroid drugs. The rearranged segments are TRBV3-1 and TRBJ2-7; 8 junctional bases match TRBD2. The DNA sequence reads TGTGCCAGCAGCCAAGGGCGCGGGGGGACCTACGAGCAGTACTTC. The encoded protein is CASSQGRGGTYEQYF.